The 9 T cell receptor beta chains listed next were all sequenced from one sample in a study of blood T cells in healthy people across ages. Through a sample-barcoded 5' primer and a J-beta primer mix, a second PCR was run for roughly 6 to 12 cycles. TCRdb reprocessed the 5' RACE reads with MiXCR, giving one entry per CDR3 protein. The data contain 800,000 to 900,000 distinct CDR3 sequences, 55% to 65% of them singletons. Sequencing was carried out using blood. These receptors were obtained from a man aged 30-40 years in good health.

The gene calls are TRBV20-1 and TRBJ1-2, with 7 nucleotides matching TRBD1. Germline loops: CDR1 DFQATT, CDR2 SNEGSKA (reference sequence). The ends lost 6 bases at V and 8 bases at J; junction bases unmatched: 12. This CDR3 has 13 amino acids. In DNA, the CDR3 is TGCAGTGCCCAGGGAGGGGGCGGGCAGGGCTACACCTTC. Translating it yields CSAQGGGGQGYTF.

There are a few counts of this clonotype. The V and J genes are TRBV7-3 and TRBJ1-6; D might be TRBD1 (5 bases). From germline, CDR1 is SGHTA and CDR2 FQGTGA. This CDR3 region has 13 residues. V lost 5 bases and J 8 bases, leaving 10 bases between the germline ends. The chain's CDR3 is CASSDRGDSPLHF. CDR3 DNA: TGTGCCAGCAGCGATCGGGGGGATTCACCCCTCCACTTT.

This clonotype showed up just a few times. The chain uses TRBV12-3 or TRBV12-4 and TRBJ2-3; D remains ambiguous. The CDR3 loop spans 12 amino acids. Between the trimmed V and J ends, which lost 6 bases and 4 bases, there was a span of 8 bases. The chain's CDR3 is CASRFRADTQYF. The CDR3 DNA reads TGTGCCAGCAGATTCAGAGCAGATACGCAGTATTTT.

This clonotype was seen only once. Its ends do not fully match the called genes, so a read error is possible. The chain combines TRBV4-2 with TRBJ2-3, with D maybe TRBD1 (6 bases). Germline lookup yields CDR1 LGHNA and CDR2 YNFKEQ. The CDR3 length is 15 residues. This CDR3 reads CASSQKDSPTETQYF. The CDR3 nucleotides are TGTGCCAGCAGCCAAAAGGACAGCCCCACAGAGACGCAGTATTTT.

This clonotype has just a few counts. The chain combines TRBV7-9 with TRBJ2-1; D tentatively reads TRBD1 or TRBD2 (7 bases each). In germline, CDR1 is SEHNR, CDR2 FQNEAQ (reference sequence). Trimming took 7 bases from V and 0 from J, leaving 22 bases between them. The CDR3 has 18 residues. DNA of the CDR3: TGTGCCAGCATTCTGGGGCCCAGGGGGGGGGACTCCTACAATGAGCAGTTCTTC. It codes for CASILGPRGGDSYNEQFF.

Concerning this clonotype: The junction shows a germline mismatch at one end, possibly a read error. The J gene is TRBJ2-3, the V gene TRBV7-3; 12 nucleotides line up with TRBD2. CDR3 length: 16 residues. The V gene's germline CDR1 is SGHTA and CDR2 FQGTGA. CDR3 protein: CAGSLSTSGGRDTQYF. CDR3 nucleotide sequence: TGTGCCGGCAGCTTATCGACTAGCGGGGGACGAGATACGCAGTATTTT. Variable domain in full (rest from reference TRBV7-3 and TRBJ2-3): GAGVSQTPSNKVTEKGKYVELRCDPISGHTALYWYRQSLGQGPEFLIYFQGTGAADDSGLPNDRFFAVRPEGSVSTLKIQRTERGDSAVYLCAGSLSTSGGRDTQYFGPGTRLTVL.

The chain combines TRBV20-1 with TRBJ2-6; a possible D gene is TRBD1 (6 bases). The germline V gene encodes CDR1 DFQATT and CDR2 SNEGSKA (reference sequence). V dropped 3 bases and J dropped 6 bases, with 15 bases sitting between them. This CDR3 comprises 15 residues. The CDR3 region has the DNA TGCAGTGCTAGGGCTACAGGGAAAGCGGCCAACGTCCTGACTTTC. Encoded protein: CSARATGKAANVLTF.

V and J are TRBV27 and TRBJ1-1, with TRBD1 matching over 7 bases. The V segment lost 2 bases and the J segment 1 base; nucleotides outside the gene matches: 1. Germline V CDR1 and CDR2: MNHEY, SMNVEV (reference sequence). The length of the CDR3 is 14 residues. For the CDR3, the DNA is TGTGCCAGCAGTTTAAGGGACAGGAACACTGAAGCTTTCTTT. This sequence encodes CASSLRDRNTEAFF.

CDR3 bases: TGTGCCAGCAGTCCCGGGCCTCAAGCTTTCTTT. As protein: CASSPGPQAFF. The rearrangement links TRBV12-3 or TRBV12-4 to TRBJ1-1; no clear D. Trimming left V 5 bases short and J 9 bases short, with 10 bases between. CDR3 size: 11 residues.